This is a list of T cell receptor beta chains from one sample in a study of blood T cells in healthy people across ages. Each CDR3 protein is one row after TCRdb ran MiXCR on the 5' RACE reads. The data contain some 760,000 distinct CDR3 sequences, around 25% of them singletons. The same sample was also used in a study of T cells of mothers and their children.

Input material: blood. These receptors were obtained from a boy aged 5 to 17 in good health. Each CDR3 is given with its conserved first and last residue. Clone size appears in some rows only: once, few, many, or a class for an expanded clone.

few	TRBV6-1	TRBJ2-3	CASTLATDTQYF
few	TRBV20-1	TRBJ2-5	CSARDGTRQKTQYF
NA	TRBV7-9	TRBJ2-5	CASSSLGGEIQYF
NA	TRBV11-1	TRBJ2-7	CASTPQRDSYEQYF
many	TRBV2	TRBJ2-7	CAGSLAGGRYEQYF
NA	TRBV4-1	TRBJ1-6	CASSQAAAGTGTPLRSPLHF
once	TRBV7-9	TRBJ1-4	CASSSAGTGDEKLFF
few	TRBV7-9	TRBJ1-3	CASSPSGDTIYF
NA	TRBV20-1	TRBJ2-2	CSARSPGLAGAGELFF
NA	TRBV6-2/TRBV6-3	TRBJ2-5	CASSRRLARETQYF
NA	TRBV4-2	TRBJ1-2	CASSQERGGGYTF
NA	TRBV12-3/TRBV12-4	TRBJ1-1	CASSFSGPEAFF
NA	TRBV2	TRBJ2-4	CASRATPENIQYF
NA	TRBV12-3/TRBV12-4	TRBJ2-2	CASSLMADTGELFF
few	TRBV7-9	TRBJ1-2	CASSPKGTGAGGYTF
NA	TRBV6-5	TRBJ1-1	CASSYSHTGTGLNTEAFF
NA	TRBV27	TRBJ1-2	CASSLRAGGAYGYTF
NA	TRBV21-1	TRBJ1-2	CASLEGGAVNYGYTF
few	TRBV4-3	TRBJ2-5	CASGQGWDSETQYF
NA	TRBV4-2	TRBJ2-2	CASSQERPGTYNTGELFF
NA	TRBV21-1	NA	CASSETRTGGAAGSYEQYF
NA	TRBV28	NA	CASSLKNNEQFF
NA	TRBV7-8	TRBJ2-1	CASSPTSGGKDEQFF
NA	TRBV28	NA	CASSIRTGHYEQYF
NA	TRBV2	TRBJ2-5	CASSRPKSAQGKETQYF